These 28 T cell receptor beta chains originate from one sample sequenced in a study of T cell repertoires in cytomegalovirus infection. No antigens are known for them. TCRdb independently ran MiXCR on the reads; one entry per CDR3 protein. Counted here are 570,000 or so distinct CDR3 sequences, 40% occurring once; the ten biggest clones make up roughly 50%. Specimen: cultured PBMCs, collected from culture after CMV antigen stimulation. Receptors originate from a human donor in good health (CMV status not recorded). Some clones in this sample may be carry-over from other donors' samples.

This chain uses TRBV5-1 with TRBJ1-1; D is uncertain. This CDR3 region has 16 residues. From germline, CDR1 is SGHRS and CDR2 YFSETQ. V gave up 0 bases and J gave up 3 bases, with 15 bases separating them. CDR3 bases: TGCGCCAGCAGCTTGGGGGCGACGTGGAGGGACACTGAAGCTTTCTTT. This sequence encodes CASSLGATWRDTEAFF. Complete variable domain (other parts from reference TRBV5-1 and TRBJ1-1): KAGVTQTPRYLIKTRGQQVTLSCSPISGHRSVSWYQQTPGQGLQFLFEYFSETQRNKGNFPGRFSGRQFSNSRSEMNVSTLELGDSALYLCASSLGATWRDTEAFFGQGTRLTVV.

The CDR3 DNA sequence: TGTGCCAGCAGCCCCTTTGGGACTAGTGACAATGAGCAGTTCTTC. Its protein is CASSPFGTSDNEQFF. The J gene is TRBJ2-1, the V gene TRBV3-1; TRBD2 agrees at 8 bases. V lost 4 bases, J lost 5 bases, and 7 bases stayed unmatched. CDR1 is LGHDT and CDR2 is YNNKEL in the germline V gene (reference sequence). The CDR3 consists of 15 residues.

This chain uses TRBV7-9 with TRBJ2-2; TRBD2 agrees at 12 bases. J was trimmed by 7 bases and V by 4 bases; bases with no gene match: 4. The CDR3 is 15 residues long. Germline-derived CDR1 and CDR2 are SEHNR and FQNEAQ (reference sequence). This CDR3 is CASSSGLAGYGELFF. The CDR3 region has the DNA TGTGCCAGCAGCTCCGGACTAGCGGGGTACGGGGAGCTGTTTTTT.

V gene TRBV2 combines with J gene TRBJ1-2; tentatively, D is TRBD1 (5 bases). Trimming shortened V by 4 bases and J by 2 bases, and 17 bases separated the two germline ends. CDR3 size: 16 residues. Germline V lookup: CDR1 SNHLY, CDR2 FYNNEI. The CDR3 protein is CASSAGTARFNYGYTF. The CDR3 DNA reads TGTGCCAGCAGTGCGGGGACCGCCCGGTTCAACTATGGCTACACCTTC.

The chain employs TRBV18 and TRBJ2-7; D call uncertain. Trimming removed 1 base from V and 0 bases from J, with 13 bases in between. Per germline, CDR1 KGHSH and CDR2 LQKENI. The CDR3 is made up of 16 amino acids. The CDR3 DNA sequence: TGTGCCAGCTCACCACTAACGGGTATAAGCTCCTACGAGCAGTACTTC. This encodes CASSPLTGISSYEQYF.

In its sample, this clonotype was seen a few times. The J gene is TRBJ1-2, the V gene TRBV7-2; D unresolved. The V gene's germline CDR1 is SGHTA and CDR2 FQGNSA. CDR3 length: 13 amino acids. Trimming stripped 5 bases from V and 8 bases from J, with 15 bases between. CDR3 region: CASSPEGLEGYTF. CDR3 in DNA: TGTGCCAGCAGCCCCGAAGGGCTGGAGGGCTACACCTTC.

The gene calls are TRBV7-2 and TRBJ2-3, with unresolved D. This CDR3 is 14 amino acids long. CDR1 is SGHTA and CDR2 is FQGNSA in the germline V gene. Trimming shortened V by 2 bases and J by 6 bases, and 12 bases separated the two germline ends. CDR3 protein: CASSLSIVMDTQYF. DNA of the CDR3: TGTGCCAGCAGCTTATCAATAGTCATGGATACGCAGTATTTT.

The chain links TRBV2 to TRBJ1-6, with a tentative D call TRBD1 (5 bases). The V gene lost 0 bases and the J gene lost 5 bases, with 8 bases spanning the gap. This CDR3 is built from 15 residues. Per germline, CDR1 SNHLY and CDR2 FYNNEI. For the CDR3, the DNA is TGTGCCAGCAGTGAAGCGGGGACGGATAATTCACCCCTCCACTTT. Its translation is CASSEAGTDNSPLHF. The full variable domain, its missing parts supplied by reference TRBV2 and TRBJ1-6, is EPEVTQTPSHQVTQMGQEVILRCVPISNHLYFYWYRQILGQKVEFLVSFYNNEISEKSEIFDDQFSVERPDGSNFTLKIRSTKLEDSAMYFCASSEAGTDNSPLHFGNGTRLTVT.

V is TRBV10-3 and J is TRBJ1-2, with D maybe TRBD1 (6 bases). V was clipped by 2 bases and J by 4 bases, with 11 bases between them. Germline CDR1 and CDR2: ENHRY and SYGVKD. CDR3 length: 14 residues. The CDR3 is CAISESRGTYGYTF. CDR3 sequence (DNA): TGTGCCATCAGTGAGAGCAGGGGCACCTATGGCTACACCTTC.

The rearrangement links TRBV28 to TRBJ1-1; D is possibly TRBD1 (6 bases). Trimming left V 8 bases short and J 4 bases short, with 17 bases between. This CDR3 is built from 14 residues. Germline V lookup: CDR1 MDHEN, CDR2 SYDVKM. As DNA, the CDR3 is TGTGCCAGCTGGGGGCGAGCATCGTCCACTGAAGCTTTCTTT. Amino acids: CASWGRASSTEAFF.

V is TRBV2 and J is TRBJ1-2; maybe TRBD1 (5 bases). Germline V gene lookup returns CDR1 SNHLY and CDR2 FYNNEI. CDR3 length: 12 residues. The V gene lost 8 bases and the J gene lost 1 base, with 8 bases spanning the gap. The CDR3 loop is CASDSLNYGYTF. For the CDR3, the DNA is TGTGCCAGCGACAGCCTTAACTATGGCTACACCTTC.

This clonotype occurred a few times. This chain joins TRBV5-1 and TRBJ2-7; TRBD2 is a possible D gene (6 bases). Germline V lookup: CDR1 SGHRS, CDR2 YFSETQ. The V gene lost 4 bases and the J gene lost 2 bases, with 13 bases spanning the gap. This CDR3 has 14 residues. The CDR3 loop is CASSPELATYEQYF. CDR3 DNA: TGCGCCAGCAGCCCCGAACTAGCAACCTACGAGCAGTACTTC.

This clonotype was recorded many times. This CDR3 reads CASSLVVGYTTGELFF. In DNA, the CDR3 is TGTGCCAGCAGCTTAGTGGTGGGGTACACTACCGGGGAGCTGTTTTTT. J is TRBJ2-2 and V is TRBV7-2; D unclear. Per the germline V gene, CDR1 is SGHTA and CDR2 is FQGNSA. Trimming left V 1 base short and J 5 bases short, with 14 bases between. The CDR3 is made up of 16 amino acids.

This clonotype was counted between two and nine times. The CDR3 bases are TGTGCCATCAGTGTGTCTCCGGGACAGGAAAGTGGCTACACCTTC. It codes for CAISVSPGQESGYTF. The chain uses TRBV10-3 and TRBJ1-2; TRBD1 matches at 8 bases. Trimming at V came to 4 bases and at J to 7 bases, leaving 11 bases not matched to a gene. This CDR3 comprises 15 residues. Germline CDR1 is ENHRY and CDR2 is SYGVKD.

The V and J genes are TRBV7-6 and TRBJ2-1; D ambiguous. Germline CDR1 SGHVS, CDR2 FNYEAQ. This CDR3 spans 13 amino acids. Trimming shortened V by 5 bases and J by 6 bases, and 11 bases separated the two germline ends. The CDR3 sequence: CASSGPPFNEQFF. The CDR3 DNA reads as TGTGCCAGCAGCGGGCCCCCGTTCAATGAGCAGTTCTTC.

The chain uses TRBV5-1 and TRBJ2-7; tentatively, D is TRBD1 (6 bases). The ends were cut back, 4 bases at V and 4 bases at J, with 18 bases in the middle. The germline V gene encodes CDR1 SGHRS and CDR2 YFSETQ. This CDR3 spans 15 amino acids. For the CDR3, the DNA is TGCGCCAGCAGCGGGCGACCGGGACACAATTACGAGCAGTACTTC. It translates to CASSGRPGHNYEQYF.

This clonotype was seen repeatedly, ten times or more. The J gene is TRBJ1-5, the V gene TRBV7-2, with TRBD1 as a possible D gene (5 bases). V dropped 3 bases and J dropped 6 bases, with 15 bases sitting between them. The V gene's germline CDR1 is SGHTA and CDR2 FQGNSA. The CDR3 is made up of 15 amino acids. The CDR3 DNA is TGTGCCAGCAGCTTTGGGGCCAGGGAAGCTCAGCCCCAGCATTTT. Its protein product is CASSFGAREAQPQHF.

V usage is TRBV6-2 or TRBV6-3 and J usage is TRBJ2-2; D may be TRBD2 (6 bases). The CDR3 spans 14 residues. V was pared by 10 bases and J by 1 base, with 13 bases between. Per germline, CDR1 MNHEY and CDR2 SVGEGT. CDR3 in amino acids: CATKGGGNTGELFF. CDR3 DNA: TGTGCCACCAAGGGAGGAGGGAACACCGGGGAGCTGTTTTTT.

A few counts support this clonotype. This chain connects TRBV6-1 to TRBJ1-1, with D possibly matching TRBD1 (6 bases). Germline loops: CDR1 MNHNS, CDR2 SASEGT. V was clipped by 6 bases and J by 11 bases, with 13 bases between them. The CDR3 consists of 11 residues. CDR3 residues: CASRRGVEAFF. DNA for the CDR3: TGTGCCAGCAGAAGGGGGGTGGAGGCTTTCTTT.

This clonotype showed up just a few times. The chain is built from TRBV19 and TRBJ2-7; 7 positions match TRBD1. CDR1 is LNHDA, CDR2 SQIVND, per germline (reference sequence). This CDR3 is 14 amino acids long. The J segment lost 1 base and the V segment lost 5 bases, leaving 5 bases of the junction unmatched. DNA for the CDR3: TGTGCCAGTAGTCCGTACAGGGGATCCTACGAGCAGTACTTC. This translates into CASSPYRGSYEQYF.

This clonotype appeared a few times. The chain recombines TRBV7-6 with TRBJ2-3; either TRBD1 or TRBD2 may fit D (5 bases each). The CDR3 length is 15 residues. Germline V gene sequence: CDR1 SGHVS, CDR2 FNYEAQ. The V and J ends lost 5 bases and 2 bases respectively, with 14 bases between them. CDR3 nucleotide sequence: TGTGCCAGCAGCCAGACCGGGACCTTCACAGATACGCAGTATTTT. Translated: CASSQTGTFTDTQYF. The full variable domain, its missing parts supplied by reference TRBV7-6 and TRBJ2-3, is GAGVSQSPRYKVTKRGQDVALRCDPISGHVSLYWYRQALGQGPEFLTYFNYEAQQDKSGLPNDRFSAERPEGSISTLTIQRTEQRDSAMYRCASSQTGTFTDTQYFGPGTRLTVL.

The chain is built from TRBV20-1 and TRBJ1-1, with D possibly TRBD1 on 6 matching bases. Germline V gene data show CDR1 as DFQATT and CDR2 as SNEGSKA (reference sequence). V lost 3 bases to trimming and J lost 1 base, with 12 bases between them. The length of the CDR3 is 14 residues. This CDR3 is CSARAQGGNTEAFF. In DNA form, the CDR3 reads TGCAGTGCTAGGGCACAGGGAGGGAACACTGAAGCTTTCTTT.

There are a few counts of this clonotype. The rearrangement uses TRBV11-2 and TRBJ2-1; 14 nucleotides agree with TRBD2. Germline V lookup: CDR1 SGHAT, CDR2 FQNNGV. V trimming: 2 bases; J trimming: 8 bases; junction bases outside the gene matches: 14. The CDR3 sequence is 19 residues long. The CDR3 spells CASSLLPGLAGDLRDEQFF. In nucleotides, the CDR3 is TGTGCCAGCAGCTTACTCCCGGGACTAGCGGGAGACCTTAGGGATGAGCAGTTCTTC.

In this sample, this clonotype turned up a few times. The chain recombines TRBV7-4 with TRBJ1-5; D perhaps matches TRBD1 (5 bases). Germline assignment: CDR1 SGHVT and CDR2 SQSDAQ. This CDR3 comprises 15 residues. V was shortened by 5 bases and J by 0 bases, with 11 bases between the two germline ends. CDR3 protein: CASSGGYNSNQPQHF. The CDR3, as DNA: TGTGCCAGCAGCGGGGGTTATAATAGCAATCAGCCCCAGCATTTT.

The chain uses TRBV6-1 and TRBJ2-2; the D gene is possibly TRBD1 (5 bases). This CDR3 is 14 amino acids long. Germline V lookup: CDR1 MNHNS, CDR2 SASEGT. Trimming took 10 bases from V and 4 from J, leaving 16 bases between them. CDR3 in amino acids: CANLKKGFTGELFF. DNA for the CDR3: TGTGCCAACCTAAAGAAGGGGTTCACCGGGGAGCTGTTTTTT.

J is TRBJ2-7 and V is TRBV7-2; 10 bases are shared with TRBD2. This CDR3 spans 14 amino acids. The V segment lost 1 base and the J segment 6 bases; nucleotides outside the gene matches: 3. The germline CDR1 and CDR2 sequences are SGHTA and FQGNSA. The CDR3 is CASSLVSGGLEQYF. In DNA form, the CDR3 reads TGTGCCAGCAGCTTAGTTAGCGGGGGGCTCGAGCAGTACTTC.

CDR3 bases: TGTGCCAGCAACCCCGTGGGGGCAGGATCCGGGGAGCTGTTTTTT. This codes for CASNPVGAGSGELFF. The chain recombines TRBV7-9 with TRBJ2-2, with D possibly TRBD1 on 6 matching bases. Trimming stripped 7 bases from V and 6 bases from J, with 18 bases between. Germline values: CDR1 SEHNR, CDR2 FQNEAQ (reference sequence). This CDR3 region has 15 residues.

V gene TRBV7-2 combines with J gene TRBJ2-2, with D uncertain. The V end lost 1 base, the J end lost 6 bases, and 12 bases lay between the germline ends. CDR1 is SGHTA, CDR2 FQGNSA, per germline. The CDR3 contains 15 residues. CDR3 nucleotides: TGTGCCAGCAGCTTAGTCCCCCCTGGTGCCGGGGAGCTGTTTTTT. This encodes CASSLVPPGAGELFF.